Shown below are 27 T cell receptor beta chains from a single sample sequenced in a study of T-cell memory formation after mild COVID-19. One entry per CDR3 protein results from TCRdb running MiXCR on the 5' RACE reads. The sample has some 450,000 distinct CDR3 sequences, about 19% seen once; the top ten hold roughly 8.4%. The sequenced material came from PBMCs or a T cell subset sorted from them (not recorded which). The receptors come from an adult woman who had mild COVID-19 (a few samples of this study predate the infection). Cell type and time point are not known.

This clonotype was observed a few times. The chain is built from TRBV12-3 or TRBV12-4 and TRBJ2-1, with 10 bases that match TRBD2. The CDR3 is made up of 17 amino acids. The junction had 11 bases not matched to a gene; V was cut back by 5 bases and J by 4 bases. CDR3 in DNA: TGTGCCAGCAGTCCTCGGGTAGCGGGGGGATTTTACAATGAGCAGTTCTTC. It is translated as CASSPRVAGGFYNEQFF.

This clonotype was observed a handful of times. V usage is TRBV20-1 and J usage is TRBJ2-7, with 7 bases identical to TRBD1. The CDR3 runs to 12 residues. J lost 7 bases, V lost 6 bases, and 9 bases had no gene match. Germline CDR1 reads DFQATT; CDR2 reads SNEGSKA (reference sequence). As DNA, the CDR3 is TGCAGTGCCAAGGGGGCCCTTTGGGAGCAGTACTTC. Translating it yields CSAKGALWEQYF.

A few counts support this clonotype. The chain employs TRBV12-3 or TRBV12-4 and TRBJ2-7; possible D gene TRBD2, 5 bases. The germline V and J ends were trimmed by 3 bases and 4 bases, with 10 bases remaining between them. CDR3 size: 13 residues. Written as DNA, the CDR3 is TGTGCCAGCAGTTTTGAGGACTTTTACGAGCAGTACTTC. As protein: CASSFEDFYEQYF.

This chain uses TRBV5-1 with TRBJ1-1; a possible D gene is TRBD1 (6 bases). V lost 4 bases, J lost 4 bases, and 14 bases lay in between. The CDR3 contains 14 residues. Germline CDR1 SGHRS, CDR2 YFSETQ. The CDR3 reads CASSPDSRSTEAFF. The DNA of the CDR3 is TGCGCCAGCAGCCCGGACAGCAGGAGCACTGAAGCTTTCTTT.

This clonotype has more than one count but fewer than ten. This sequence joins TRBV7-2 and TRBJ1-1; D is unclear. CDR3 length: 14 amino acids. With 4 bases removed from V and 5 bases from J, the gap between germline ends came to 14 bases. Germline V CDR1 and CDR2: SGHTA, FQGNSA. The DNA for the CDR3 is TGTGCCAGCAGCTCCTCAACGGGAGGAACTGAAGCTTTCTTT. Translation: CASSSSTGGTEAFF.

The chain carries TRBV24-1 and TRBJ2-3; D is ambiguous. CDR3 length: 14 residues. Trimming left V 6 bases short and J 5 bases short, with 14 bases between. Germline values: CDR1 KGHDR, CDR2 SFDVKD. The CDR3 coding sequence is TGTGCCACCAGTCCCACAGTCACGGGAGATACGCAGTATTTT. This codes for CATSPTVTGDTQYF.

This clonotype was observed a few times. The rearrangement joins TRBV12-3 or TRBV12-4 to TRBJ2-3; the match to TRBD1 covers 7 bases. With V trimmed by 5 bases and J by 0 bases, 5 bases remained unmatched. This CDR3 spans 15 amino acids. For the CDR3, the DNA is TGTGCCAGCAGTCGGGACAGCGCGAGCACAGATACGCAGTATTTT. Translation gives CASSRDSASTDTQYF.

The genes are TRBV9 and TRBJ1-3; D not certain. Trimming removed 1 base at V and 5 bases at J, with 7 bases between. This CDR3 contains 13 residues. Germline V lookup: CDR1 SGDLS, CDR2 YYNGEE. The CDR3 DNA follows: TGTGCCAGCAGCGTAACGGGGAGAAACACCATATATTTT. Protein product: CASSVTGRNTIYF.

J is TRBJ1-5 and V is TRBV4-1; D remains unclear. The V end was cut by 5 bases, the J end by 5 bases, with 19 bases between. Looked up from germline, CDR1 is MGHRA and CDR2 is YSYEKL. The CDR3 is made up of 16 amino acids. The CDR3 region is CASSMDPGPRDQPQHF. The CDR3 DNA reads TGCGCCAGCAGCATGGACCCGGGTCCAAGAGATCAGCCCCAGCATTTT.

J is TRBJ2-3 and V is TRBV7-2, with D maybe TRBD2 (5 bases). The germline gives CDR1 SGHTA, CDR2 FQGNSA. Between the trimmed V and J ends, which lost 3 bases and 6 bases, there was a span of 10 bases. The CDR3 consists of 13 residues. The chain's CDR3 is CASSFGDRDTQYF. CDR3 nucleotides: TGTGCCAGCAGCTTCGGGGATCGGGATACGCAGTATTTT.

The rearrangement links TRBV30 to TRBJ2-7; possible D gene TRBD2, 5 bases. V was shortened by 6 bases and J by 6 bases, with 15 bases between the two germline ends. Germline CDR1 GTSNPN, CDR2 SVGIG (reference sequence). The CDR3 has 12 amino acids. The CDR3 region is CACRGPEGEQYF. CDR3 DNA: TGTGCCTGCCGAGGGCCCGAGGGCGAGCAGTACTTC.

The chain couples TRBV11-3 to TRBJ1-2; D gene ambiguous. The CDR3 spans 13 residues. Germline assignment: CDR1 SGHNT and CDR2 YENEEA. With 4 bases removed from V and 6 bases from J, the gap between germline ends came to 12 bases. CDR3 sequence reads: CASSSNPGNGYTF. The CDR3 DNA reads TGTGCCAGCAGCTCAAACCCAGGCAATGGCTACACCTTC.

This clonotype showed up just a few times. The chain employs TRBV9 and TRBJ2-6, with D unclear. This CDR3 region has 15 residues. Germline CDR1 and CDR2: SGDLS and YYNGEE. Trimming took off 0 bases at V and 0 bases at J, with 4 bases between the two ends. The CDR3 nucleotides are TGTGCCAGCAGCGTAGCTGGCTCTGGGGCCAACGTCCTGACTTTC. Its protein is CASSVAGSGANVLTF.

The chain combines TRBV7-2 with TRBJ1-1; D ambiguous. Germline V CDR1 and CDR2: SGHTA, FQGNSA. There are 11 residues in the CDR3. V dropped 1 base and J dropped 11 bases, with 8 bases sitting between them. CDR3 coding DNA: TGTGCCAGCAGCTTAGGGCAGGTGGCTTTCTTT. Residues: CASSLGQVAFF.

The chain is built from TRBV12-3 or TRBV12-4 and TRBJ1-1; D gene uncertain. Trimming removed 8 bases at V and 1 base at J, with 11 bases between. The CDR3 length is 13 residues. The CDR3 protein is CASGSTGNTEAFF. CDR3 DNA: TGTGCCAGCGGTTCAACGGGGAACACTGAAGCTTTCTTT.

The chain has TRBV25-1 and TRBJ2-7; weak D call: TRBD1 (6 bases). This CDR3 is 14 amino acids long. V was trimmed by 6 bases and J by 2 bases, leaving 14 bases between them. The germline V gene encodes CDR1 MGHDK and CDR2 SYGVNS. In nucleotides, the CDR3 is TGTGCCAGCAGAGTTACAGGGCATCCCTACGAGCAGTACTTC. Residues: CASRVTGHPYEQYF.

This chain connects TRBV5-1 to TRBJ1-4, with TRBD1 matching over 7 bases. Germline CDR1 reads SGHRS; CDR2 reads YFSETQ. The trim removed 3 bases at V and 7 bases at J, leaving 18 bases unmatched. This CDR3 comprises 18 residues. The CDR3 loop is CASSYRTGPVVKSEKLFF. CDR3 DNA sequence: TGCGCCAGCAGCTACCGGACAGGCCCCGTTGTAAAAAGTGAAAAACTGTTTTTT.

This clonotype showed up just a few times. CDR3 DNA: TGTGCCAGCGCGCGGGACTTATCCTACGAGCAGTACTTC. Its translation is CASARDLSYEQYF. The rearrangement links TRBV7-2 to TRBJ2-7, with TRBD2 as a possible D gene (6 bases). Germline V gene lookup returns CDR1 SGHTA and CDR2 FQGNSA. Deletions cut 8 bases from V and 1 base from J, with 12 bases between. CDR3 size: 13 residues.

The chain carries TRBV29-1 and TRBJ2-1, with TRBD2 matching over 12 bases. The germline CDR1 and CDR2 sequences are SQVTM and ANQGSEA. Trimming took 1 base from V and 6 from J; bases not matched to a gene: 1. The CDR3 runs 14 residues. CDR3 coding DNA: TGCAGCGTTGAAGGGACTAGCGGGGCCAATGAGCAGTTCTTC. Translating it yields CSVEGTSGANEQFF.

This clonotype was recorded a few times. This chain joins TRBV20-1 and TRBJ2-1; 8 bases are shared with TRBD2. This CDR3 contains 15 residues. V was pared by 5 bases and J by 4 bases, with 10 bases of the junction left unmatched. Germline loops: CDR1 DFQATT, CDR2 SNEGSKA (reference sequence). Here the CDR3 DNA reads TGCAGTGCTCGTAGTAGCGGGGACGGATACAATGAGCAGTTCTTC. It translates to CSARSSGDGYNEQFF.

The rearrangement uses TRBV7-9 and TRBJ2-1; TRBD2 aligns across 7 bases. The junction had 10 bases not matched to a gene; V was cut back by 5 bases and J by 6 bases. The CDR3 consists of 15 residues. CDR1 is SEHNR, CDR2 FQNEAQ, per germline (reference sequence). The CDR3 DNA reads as TGTGCCAGCAGCGAGCCCCCGGCTAGCGGCAATGAGCAGTTCTTC. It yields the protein CASSEPPASGNEQFF.

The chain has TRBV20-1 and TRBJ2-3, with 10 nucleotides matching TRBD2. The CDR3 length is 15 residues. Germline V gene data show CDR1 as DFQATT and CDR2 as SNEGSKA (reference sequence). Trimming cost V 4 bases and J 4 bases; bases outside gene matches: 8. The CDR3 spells CSATTGTSVADTQYF. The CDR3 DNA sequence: TGCAGTGCTACTACCGGGACTAGCGTGGCAGATACGCAGTATTTT.

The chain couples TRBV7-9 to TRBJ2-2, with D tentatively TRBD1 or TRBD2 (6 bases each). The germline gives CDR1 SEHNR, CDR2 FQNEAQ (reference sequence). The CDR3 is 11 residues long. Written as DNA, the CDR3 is TGTGCGGAGGGGGACACCGGGGAGCTGTTTTTT. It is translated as CAEGDTGELFF.

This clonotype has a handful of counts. The CDR3 nucleotides read TGTGCCAGCAGTGAATCTGGGGGTGCTGAAAAACTGTTTTTT. Translating gives CASSESGGAEKLFF. The chain links TRBV25-1 to TRBJ1-4, with a weak D call TRBD1 (5 bases). This CDR3 comprises 14 residues. With 1 base removed from V and 7 bases from J, the gap between germline ends came to 10 bases. Germline V gene sequence: CDR1 MGHDK, CDR2 SYGVNS.

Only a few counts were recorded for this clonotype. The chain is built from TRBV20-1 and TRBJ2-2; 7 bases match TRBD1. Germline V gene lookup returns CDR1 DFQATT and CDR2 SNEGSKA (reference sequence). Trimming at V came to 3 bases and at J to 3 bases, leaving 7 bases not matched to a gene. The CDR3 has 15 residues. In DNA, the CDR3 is TGCAGTGCTAGGCCCCGGGACAGCTACACCGGGGAGCTGTTTTTT. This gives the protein CSARPRDSYTGELFF.

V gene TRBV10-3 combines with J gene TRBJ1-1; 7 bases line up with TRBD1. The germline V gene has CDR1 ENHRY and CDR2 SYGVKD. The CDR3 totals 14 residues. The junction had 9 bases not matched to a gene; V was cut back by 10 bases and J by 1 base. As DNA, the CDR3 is TGTGCCACCCTTAGGGACAGCCCGAACACTGAAGCTTTCTTT. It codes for CATLRDSPNTEAFF.

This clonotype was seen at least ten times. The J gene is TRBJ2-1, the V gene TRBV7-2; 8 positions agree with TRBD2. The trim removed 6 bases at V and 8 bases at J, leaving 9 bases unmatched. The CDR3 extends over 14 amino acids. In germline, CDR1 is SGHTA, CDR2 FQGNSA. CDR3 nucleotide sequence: TGTGCCAGCAGTCGGCCGGGGGGGCTCGATGAGCAGTTCTTC. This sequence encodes CASSRPGGLDEQFF. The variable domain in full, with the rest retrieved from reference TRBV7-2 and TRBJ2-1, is GAGVSQSPSNKVTEKGKDVELRCDPISGHTALYWYRQSLGQGLEFLIYFQGNSAPDKSGLPSDRFSAERTGGSVSTLTIQRTQQEDSAVYLCASSRPGGLDEQFFGPGTRLTVL.